This note documents a single TCR beta chain sequence. Its target is not known. This PCR relied on a set of 60 Vbeta primers and 13 Jbeta primers. Some clones are missing from TCRdb's copy, which holds only in-frame ones; the method was immunoSEQ multiplex PCR. Found here are 150,000 to 200,000 clones, about 86% of them singletons; the top ten hold 2.1%. This entry comes from a study of cytomegalovirus exposure and HLA in healthy donors. At the level of the study: As released early, the data held roughly 85 million unique TCRs from HLA-typed donors. Notes on the study in general: For most TCR sequences rarity was the rule, although some public TCRs occurred in many donors. Cytomegalovirus association was assigned to approximately 180 TCR beta chains. A later analysis appeared to link common viral pathogens to several of the most significant clusters.

Sequences were obtained from PBMCs. The clonotype originates from a woman between 18 and 29 years old in good health and CMV-seropositive.

The CDR3 protein is CATSRGTDRYEQYF. The CDR3 region has the DNA TGTGCCACCAGCCGAGGGACAGATCGTTACGAGCAGTACTTC. The chain couples TRBV15 to TRBJ2-7; 7 nucleotides line up with TRBD1. CDR3 size: 14 residues. V shed 5 bases and J 4 bases; nucleotides not matched to a gene: 8. Germline loops: CDR1 LNHNV, CDR2 YYDKDF (reference sequence). The full variable domain, rest sourced from reference TRBV15 and TRBJ2-7, is DAMVIQNPRYQVTQFGKPVTLSCSQTLNHNVMYWYQQKSSQAPKLLFHYYDKDFNNEADTPDNFQSRRPNTSFCFLDIRSPGLGDTAMYLCATSRGTDRYEQYFGPGTRLTVT.